This paragraph covers one T cell receptor (beta chain) sequence. Attachment of unique molecular identifiers to individual cDNA molecules was performed in the library. One entry per CDR3 protein, called by TCRdb with MiXCR from the RACE reads. The sample has around 60,000 distinct CDR3 sequences, approximately 6.7% seen once; the top ten hold around 1.6%. These data are taken from a study of human T cells and chemical hapten exposure. Overall study: 2% DPC applied to an approximately 2 cm by approximately 2 cm arm area sensitized donors. Among samples, TCR yields varied mainly because of small differences in pooled library volume.

Regarding time point: pre-sensitization, week 0. Treatment of the sample: therapeutic diphenylcyclopropenone sensitization with weekly scalp DPC. Total RNA was extracted from unfractionated whole blood. Deletions cut 4 bases from V and 0 bases from J, with 14 bases between. The length of the CDR3 is 17 residues. Germline values: CDR1 SGHRS, CDR2 YFSETQ. The J gene is TRBJ1-6, the V gene TRBV5-1, with a weak D call TRBD1 (6 bases). This receptor was obtained from a woman aged 25 to 45 with alopecia areata. Some clones in this sample may be carry-over from other donors' samples. The input for sequencing was whole blood, taken in connection with sensitization to the hapten diphenylcyclopropenone (DPC). The CDR3, as DNA: TGCGCCAGCAGCCCCGGACAGAGTAGCTCCTATAATTCACCCCTCCACTTT. Amino acids: CASSPGQSSSYNSPLHF.